This T cell receptor beta chain was found in a study of T cell responses to AZD1222 COVID-19 vaccine. The protocol was immunoSEQ multiplex PCR, while the TCRdb copy is restricted to in-frame clones and leaves out a portion. The sample gives tens of thousands of clones, about nine tenths of which show up once; about 5.7% is in the top ten. Study-level results: Donors were largely white British and mainly female; clonal diversity was possibly underestimated.

The germline V and J ends were trimmed by 0 bases and 9 bases, with 15 bases remaining between them. CDR1 is SGHDT and CDR2 is YYEEEE in the germline V gene. The CDR3 loop spans 14 amino acids. Second-dose timings of about 4 or about 12 weeks were pooled. Concerning this clone: Its cognate antigen is unknown.

The receptor was isolated from an adult who received the AZD1222 COVID-19 vaccine. This sample comprised peripheral blood, obtained 28 days after the second AZD1222 dose. The V and J genes are TRBV5-6 and TRBJ1-2; D gene unclear. The CDR3 region has the DNA TGTGCCAGCAGCTTGGGGTCTCTGGGCCCCAGCTACACCTTC. Protein sequence: CASSLGSLGPSYTF.